The present T cell receptor (beta chain) was sequenced within a study of T cell responses to AZD1222 COVID-19 vaccine. Investigators merged groups given second doses at roughly 4 or roughly 12 weeks. Note on this clone: The antigen remains unidentified.

Study-level points and caveats: No repertoire was sampled before or during the peak T cell response, only after it.

The CDR3 spans 14 residues. V lost 5 bases and J 6 bases, leaving 13 bases between the germline ends. Germline loops: CDR1 MNHEY, CDR2 SMNVEV (reference sequence). The repertoire was sequenced with immunoSEQ multiplex PCR; TCRdb's copy has only in-frame clones and lacks some. The repertoire holds over 100,000 clones, just over 90% seen once, with approximately 1.1% in the top ten. The receptor's source is an adult who received the AZD1222 COVID-19 vaccine. The genes are TRBV27 and TRBJ2-2; no reliable D call. The input for sequencing was peripheral blood, taken 28 days after the second AZD1222 dose. The CDR3 protein is CASSLPFPPGELFF. CDR3 coding DNA: TGTGCCAGCAGTCTCCCATTTCCCCCCGGGGAGCTGTTTTTT.